The clone carrying this T cell receptor (beta chain) was found a few times. Its target is not known. Individual cDNA molecules received unique molecular identifiers during library preparation. In TCRdb, the 5' RACE reads were re-called with MiXCR into one record per CDR3 protein. The table lists about 50,000 distinct CDR3 sequences, less than 6.5% of them singletons. The data originate from a study of early T cells in non-severe SARS-CoV-2 infection. Study information: With bulk RNA from unsorted whole blood as input, sequencing yielded unpaired chains. Regarding the study as a whole: Private and CD4 specificities were missed by VDJdb matching, which favored anti-spike CD8 responses.

The germline gives CDR1 SGHAT, CDR2 FQNNGV. CDR3 size: 13 residues. V was clipped by 5 bases and J by 10 bases, with 15 bases between them. The chain has TRBV11-2 and TRBJ2-1; D uncertain. The sequence derives from an adult who was a healthcare worker with PCR-confirmed SARS-CoV-2 infection or an uninfected control (not recorded which). The source material was whole blood, sampled at baseline. As DNA, the CDR3 is TGTGCCAGCAGCGCCGGCCCTCAGATAGAGCAGTTCTTC. It specifies CASSAGPQIEQFF.